The TCR beta chain described here comes from a study of human T cells and chemical hapten exposure. How the authors handled the data: More than 95,000 TCRs per sample was the median, with a range of roughly 23,224 to 750,000. TCRdb used MiXCR to reprocess the RACE reads, holding one entry per CDR3 protein. V and J calls and clone size were set by TCRdb, not the authors. Of roughly 360,000 distinct CDR3 sequences listed, around 4.8% are singletons. Time point specified: patch test 1, 2 weeks after DPC sensitization. Treatment denoted: therapeutic diphenylcyclopropenone sensitization with weekly scalp DPC. This clonotype was seen more than once but under ten times. The clonotype comes from a woman in her forties or fifties with alopecia areata. Some clones in this sample may be carry-over from other donors' samples. The sample was whole blood, taken in connection with sensitization to the hapten diphenylcyclopropenone (DPC).

CDR3 DNA: TGTGCCAGCAGTGAACAAAGCGTAGGCAATCAGCCCCAGCATTTT. Translation gives CASSEQSVGNQPQHF. V gene TRBV2 combines with J gene TRBJ1-5, with D unclear. With 2 bases removed from V and 2 bases from J, the gap between germline ends came to 10 bases. The germline gives CDR1 SNHLY, CDR2 FYNNEI. The CDR3 is 15 residues long. Variable domain in full (rest from reference TRBV2 and TRBJ1-5): EPEVTQTPSHQVTQMGQEVILRCVPISNHLYFYWYRQILGQKVEFLVSFYNNEISEKSEIFDDQFSVERPDGSNFTLKIRSTKLEDSAMYFCASSEQSVGNQPQHFGDGTRLSIL.